This T cell receptor beta chain is from a study of cytomegalovirus exposure and HLA in healthy donors. Points from the study as a whole: Reported performance of the classifier showed diagnosis of cytomegalovirus status with high specificity and sensitivity.

This CDR3 has 13 residues. V was cut by 3 bases and J by 2 bases, with 7 bases left in between. Germline-derived CDR1 and CDR2 are MNHNS and SASEGT. This clone was seen only a few times. Antigen specificity is unknown. TCRdb's copy holds only in-frame clones and misses some; the assay was immunoSEQ multiplex PCR. The sample contains hundreds of thousands of clones, 86% of which appear only once. The V and J genes are TRBV6-1 and TRBJ1-2; D is uncertain. Specimen: PBMCs. This TCR was sampled from a woman between 18 and 29 years old in good health and CMV-seronegative. Here the CDR3 DNA reads TGTGCCAGCAGTGACAGCGGGAACTATGGCTACACCTTC. Translated: CASSDSGNYGYTF.